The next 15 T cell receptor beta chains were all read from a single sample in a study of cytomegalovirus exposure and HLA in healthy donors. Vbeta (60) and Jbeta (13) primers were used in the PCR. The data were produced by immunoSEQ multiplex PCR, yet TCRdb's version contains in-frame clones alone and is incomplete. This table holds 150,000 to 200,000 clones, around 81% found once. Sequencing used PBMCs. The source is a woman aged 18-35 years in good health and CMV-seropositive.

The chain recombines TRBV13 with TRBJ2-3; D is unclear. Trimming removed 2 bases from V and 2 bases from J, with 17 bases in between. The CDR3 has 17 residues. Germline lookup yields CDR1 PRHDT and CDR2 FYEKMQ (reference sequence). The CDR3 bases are TGTGCCAGCAGCTTAAGCCGGCTGAGACAAAACACAGATACGCAGTATTTT. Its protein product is CASSLSRLRQNTDTQYF.

The CDR3 spells CASSVQGWANEKLFF. For the CDR3, the DNA is TGTGCCAGTAGTGTACAGGGATGGGCTAATGAAAAACTGTTTTTT. The rearrangement uses TRBV19 and TRBJ1-4; D is perhaps TRBD1 (6 bases). The V end was cut by 5 bases, the J end by 3 bases, with 13 bases between. Germline V CDR1 and CDR2: LNHDA, SQIVND (reference sequence). The CDR3 has 15 amino acids.

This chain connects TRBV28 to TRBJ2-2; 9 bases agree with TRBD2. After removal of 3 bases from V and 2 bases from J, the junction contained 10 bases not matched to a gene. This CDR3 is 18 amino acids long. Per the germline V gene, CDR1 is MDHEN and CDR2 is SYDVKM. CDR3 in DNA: TGTGCCAGCAGTTTGCTTCTAGCGGGGAGAGGAAACACCGGGGAGCTGTTTTTT. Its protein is CASSLLLAGRGNTGELFF.

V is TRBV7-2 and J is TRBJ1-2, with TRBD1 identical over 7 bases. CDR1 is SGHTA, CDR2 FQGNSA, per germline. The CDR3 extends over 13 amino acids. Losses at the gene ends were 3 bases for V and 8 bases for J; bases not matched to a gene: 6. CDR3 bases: TGTGCCAGCAGCTTGGACAGGTCTGGCGGCTACACCTTC. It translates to CASSLDRSGGYTF.

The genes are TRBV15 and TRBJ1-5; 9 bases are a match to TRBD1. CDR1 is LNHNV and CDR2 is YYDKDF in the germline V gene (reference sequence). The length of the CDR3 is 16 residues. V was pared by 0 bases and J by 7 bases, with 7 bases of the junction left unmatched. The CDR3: CATSREDRGRVQPQHF. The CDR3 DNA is TGTGCCACCAGCAGAGAGGACAGGGGAAGAGTCCAGCCCCAGCATTTT. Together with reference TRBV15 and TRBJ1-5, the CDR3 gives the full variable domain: DAMVIQNPRYQVTQFGKPVTLSCSQTLNHNVMYWYQQKSSQAPKLLFHYYDKDFNNEADTPDNFQSRRPNTSFCFLDIRSPGLGDTAMYLCATSREDRGRVQPQHFGDGTRLSIL.

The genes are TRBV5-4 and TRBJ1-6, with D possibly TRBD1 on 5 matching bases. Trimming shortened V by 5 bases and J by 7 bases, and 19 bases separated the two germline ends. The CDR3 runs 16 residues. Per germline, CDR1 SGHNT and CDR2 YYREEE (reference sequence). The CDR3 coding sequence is TGTGCCAGCAGTCATCCCGACAGCCCAAAAAATTCACCCCTCCACTTT. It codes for CASSHPDSPKNSPLHF.

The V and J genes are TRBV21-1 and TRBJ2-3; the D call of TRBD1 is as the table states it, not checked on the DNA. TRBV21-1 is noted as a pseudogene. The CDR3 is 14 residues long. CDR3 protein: CARRGTGSTDTQYF. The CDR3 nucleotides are TGTGCCAGACGCGGGACAGGGAGCACAGATACGCAGTATTTT.

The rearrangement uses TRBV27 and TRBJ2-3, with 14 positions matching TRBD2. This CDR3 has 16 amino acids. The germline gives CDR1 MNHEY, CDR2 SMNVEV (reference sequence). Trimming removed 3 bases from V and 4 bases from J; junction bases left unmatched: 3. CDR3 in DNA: TGTGCCAGCAGTTTTCGACTAGCGGGGGGGCCAGATACGCAGTATTTT. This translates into CASSFRLAGGPDTQYF.

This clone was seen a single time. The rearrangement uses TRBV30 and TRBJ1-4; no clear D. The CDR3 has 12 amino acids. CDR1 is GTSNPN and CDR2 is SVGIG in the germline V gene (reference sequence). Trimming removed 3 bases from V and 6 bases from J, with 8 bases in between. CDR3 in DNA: TGTGCCTGGAGCGAGGTCTATGAAAAACTGTTTTTT. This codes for CAWSEVYEKLFF.

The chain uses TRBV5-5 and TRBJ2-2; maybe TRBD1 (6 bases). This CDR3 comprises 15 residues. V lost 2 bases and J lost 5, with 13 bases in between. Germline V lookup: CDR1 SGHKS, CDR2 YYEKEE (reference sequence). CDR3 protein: CASSFQQGLTGELFF. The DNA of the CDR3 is TGTGCCAGCAGCTTTCAACAGGGCCTGACCGGGGAGCTGTTTTTT.

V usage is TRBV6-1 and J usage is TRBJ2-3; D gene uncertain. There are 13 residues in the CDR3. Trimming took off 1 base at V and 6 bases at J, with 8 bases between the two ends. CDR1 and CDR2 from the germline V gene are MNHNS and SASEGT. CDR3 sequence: CASSEGAADTQYF. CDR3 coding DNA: TGTGCCAGCAGTGAAGGGGCAGCCGATACGCAGTATTTT.

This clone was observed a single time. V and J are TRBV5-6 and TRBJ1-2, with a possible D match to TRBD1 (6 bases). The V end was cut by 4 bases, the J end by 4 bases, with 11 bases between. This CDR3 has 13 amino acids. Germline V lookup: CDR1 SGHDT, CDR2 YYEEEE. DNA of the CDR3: TGTGCCAGCAGCCCCGGGACAAGCTATGGCTACACCTTC. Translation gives CASSPGTSYGYTF.

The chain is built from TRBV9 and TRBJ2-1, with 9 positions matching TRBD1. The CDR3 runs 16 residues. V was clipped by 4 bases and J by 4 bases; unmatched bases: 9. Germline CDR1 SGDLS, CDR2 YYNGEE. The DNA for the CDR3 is TGTGCCAGCAGCTCACGATCGGGGACAGGGTACAATGAGCAGTTCTTC. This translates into CASSSRSGTGYNEQFF.

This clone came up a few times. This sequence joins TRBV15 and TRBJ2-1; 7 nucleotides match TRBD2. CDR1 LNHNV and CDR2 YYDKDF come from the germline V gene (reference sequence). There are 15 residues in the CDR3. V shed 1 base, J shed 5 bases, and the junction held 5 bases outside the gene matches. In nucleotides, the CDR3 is TGTGCCACCAGCAGAGCCGCCAGCGGGAACAATGAGCAGTTCTTC. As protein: CATSRAASGNNEQFF.

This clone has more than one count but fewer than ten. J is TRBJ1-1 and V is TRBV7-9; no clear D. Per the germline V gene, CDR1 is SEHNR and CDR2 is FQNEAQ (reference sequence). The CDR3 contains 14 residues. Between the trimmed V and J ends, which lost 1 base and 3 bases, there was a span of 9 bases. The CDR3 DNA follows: TGTGCCAGCAGCTTAGTGGGCGCACACACTGAAGCTTTCTTT. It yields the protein CASSLVGAHTEAFF.